What follows is one T cell receptor (beta chain) and its context. These data are taken from a study of blood T cell repertoires in COVID-19. Per the original methods: Estimated nucleated cell counts came from reference gene primer amplification. Here immunoSEQ multiplex PCR was the method, and the copy in TCRdb shows in-frame clones only, minus some. For V, J and clone size, that table is used; D and trimming come from the DNA. The sample contains 100,000 to 150,000 clones, 70% to 90% of which appear only once. The CDR3 is 19 residues long. With 0 bases removed from V and 1 base from J, the gap between germline ends came to 20 bases. The germline gives CDR1 LGHDT, CDR2 YNNKEL (reference sequence).

Sequencing used peripheral blood. This chain links TRBV3-1 (or the pseudogene TRBV3-2) with TRBJ2-3; the D gene is possibly TRBD2 (6 bases). This sequence was found in a human donor in a cohort sampled during active COVID-19. As DNA, the CDR3 is TGTGCCAGCAGCCAAGATTATTCTAGCGTAGGATCTGGCACAGATACGCAGTATTTT. Amino acid sequence: CASSQDYSSVGSGTDTQYF.